This T cell receptor beta chain was sequenced for a study of beta chain features in type 1 diabetes. Overall study results and limits: When cDNA is sequenced, cells with high TCR expression could be over-represented.

CDR3 length: 16 residues. Germline CDR1 and CDR2: SQVTM and ANQGSEA. V shed 2 bases and J shed 1 base, with 17 bases lying between them. cDNA synthesis used the whole RNA isolate, giving expressed TCRB sequences. Libraries were prepared by immunoSEQ multiplex PCR; TCRdb keeps only in-frame clonotypes and omits some of them. The table shows around 250,000 clones, with 68% occurring only once. On this clone: What it binds is unknown.

This TCR was recovered from a young man in good health. The V gene is TRBV29-1, the J gene TRBJ1-1; D is unclear. The source material was naive CD4+ T cells from blood. CDR3 bases: TGCAGCGTTGAATATGCTTCACTCCGTCGGAACACTGAAGCTTTCTTT. Its protein product is CSVEYASLRRNTEAFF.